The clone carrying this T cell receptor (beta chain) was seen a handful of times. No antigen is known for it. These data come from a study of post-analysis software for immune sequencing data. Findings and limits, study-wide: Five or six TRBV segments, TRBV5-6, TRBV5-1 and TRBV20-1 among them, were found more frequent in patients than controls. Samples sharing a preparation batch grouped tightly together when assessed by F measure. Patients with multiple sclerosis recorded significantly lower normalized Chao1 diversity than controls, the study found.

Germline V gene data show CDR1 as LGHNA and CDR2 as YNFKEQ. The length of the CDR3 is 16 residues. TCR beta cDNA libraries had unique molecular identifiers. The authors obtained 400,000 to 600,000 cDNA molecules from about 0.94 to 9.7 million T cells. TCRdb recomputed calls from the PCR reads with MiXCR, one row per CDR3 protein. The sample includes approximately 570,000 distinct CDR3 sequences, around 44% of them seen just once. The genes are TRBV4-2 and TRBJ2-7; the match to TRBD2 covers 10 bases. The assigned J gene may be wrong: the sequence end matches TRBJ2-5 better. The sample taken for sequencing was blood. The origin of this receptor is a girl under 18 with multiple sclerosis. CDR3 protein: CASSQGLAGVYETQYF. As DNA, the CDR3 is TGTGCCAGCAGCCAAGGGCTAGCGGGAGTTTACGAGACCCAGTACTTC.